The 8 T cell receptor beta chains listed next were all sequenced from one sample in a study of cytotoxic CD8 clonotypes in ibrutinib-treated CLL. Here immunoSEQ multiplex PCR was the method, and the copy in TCRdb shows in-frame clones only, minus some. Here the sample spans a few hundred thousand clones, around 70% being singletons. This material consisted of PBMCs, taken after 24 months of ibrutinib treatment. Receptors originate from a human donor with chronic lymphocytic leukemia.

This chain joins TRBV5-1 and TRBJ2-7, with D hard to call. The CDR3 totals 13 residues. Deletions cut 4 bases from V and 0 bases from J, with 8 bases between. Looked up from germline, CDR1 is SGHRS and CDR2 is YFSETQ. DNA for the CDR3: TGCGCCAGCAGCCAGGCGGACTCCTACGAGCAGTACTTC. The encoded protein is CASSQADSYEQYF.

V is TRBV19 and J is TRBJ1-5; no reliable D call. The CDR3 contains 13 residues. CDR1 is LNHDA and CDR2 is SQIVND in the germline V gene (reference sequence). V was shortened by 4 bases and J by 4 bases, with 8 bases between the two germline ends. CDR3 amino acids: CASSTKLNQPQHF. In DNA form, the CDR3 reads TGTGCCAGTAGTACAAAGTTGAATCAGCCCCAGCATTTT.

The chain recombines TRBV7-3 with TRBJ2-6, with 8 bases that match TRBD1. CDR1 is SGHTA and CDR2 is FQGTGA in the germline V gene. Trimming cost V 4 bases and J 4 bases; bases outside gene matches: 6. The CDR3 covers 16 residues. Here the CDR3 DNA reads TGTGCCAGCAGCTCCCAGGGGGCTCCCGGGGCCAACGTCCTGACTTTC. It is translated as CASSSQGAPGANVLTF.

The CDR3 nucleotides read TGTGCCAGCAGCCCATCACTAGCGTTACAAGAGACCCAGTACTTC. Amino acid sequence: CASSPSLALQETQYF. V and J are TRBV6-5 and TRBJ2-5, with 7 bases that match TRBD2. V was clipped by 6 bases and J by 2 bases; unmatched bases: 9. Germline V gene data show CDR1 as MNHEY and CDR2 as SVGAGI. The CDR3 spans 15 residues.

The gene calls are TRBV6-5 and TRBJ2-1; 12 bases fit TRBD2. CDR3 size: 15 residues. Germline V gene sequence: CDR1 MNHEY, CDR2 SVGAGI. The V gene end was trimmed by 4 bases and the J gene end by 9 bases; junction bases not matched to a gene: 7. The chain's CDR3 is CASSSLAGGTFEQFF. Written as DNA, the CDR3 is TGTGCCAGCAGTTCGCTAGCGGGAGGGACGTTTGAGCAGTTCTTC.

V is TRBV25-1 and J is TRBJ2-5, with 10 bases matching TRBD2. CDR3 length equals 14 residues. V was pared by 6 bases and J by 4 bases, with 5 bases of the junction left unmatched. The germline gives CDR1 MGHDK, CDR2 SYGVNS. CDR3 amino acids: CASRSGRAGETQYF. The DNA for the CDR3 is TGTGCCAGCAGGAGCGGGAGGGCGGGAGAGACCCAGTACTTC. Using reference TRBV25-1 and TRBJ2-5 for the parts outside the CDR3, the full variable domain is EADIYQTPRYLVIGTGKKITLECSQTMGHDKMYWYQQDPGMELHLIHYSYGVNSTEKGDLSSESTVSRIRTEHFPLTLESARPSHTSQYLCASRSGRAGETQYFGPGTRLLVL.

The gene calls are TRBV6-1 and TRBJ2-1, with unresolved D. Trimming removed 8 bases at V and 7 bases at J, with 9 bases between. CDR1 and CDR2 (germline): MNHNS, SASEGT. CDR3 length: 11 residues. This CDR3 reads CASPTRNEQFF. CDR3 nucleotides: TGTGCCAGCCCAACTCGGAATGAGCAGTTCTTC.

The V gene is TRBV5-4, the J gene TRBJ2-3, with 10 bases matching TRBD1. The CDR3 is 14 residues long. Trimming cost V 5 bases and J 3 bases; bases outside gene matches: 3. Germline CDR1 and CDR2: SGHNT and YYREEE (reference sequence). CDR3 DNA sequence: TGTGCCAGCAGTCGGGACAGGGGAACAGATACGCAGTATTTT. This encodes CASSRDRGTDTQYF.